A selection of T cell receptor beta chains follows, all from one sample in a study of blood T cell repertoires in COVID-19. Sequencing used immunoSEQ multiplex PCR; TCRdb keeps in-frame clones, though not all of them. This sample has 30,000 to 40,000 clones, with approximately 88% found just once. The sequenced sample was peripheral blood. The receptors come from a man aged 55 to 70 with active COVID-19. Each CDR3 is given with its conserved first and last residue. D genes are given only for firm matches. Size is stated for part of the rows, as once, few or many counts, or as a class when the clone is expanded.

TRBJ2-7 NA 14 TRBV7-2 NA TGTGCCAGCAGCTTGGTCGGGGACACCTACGAGCAGTACTTC CASSLVGDTYEQYF
TRBJ2-1 NA 13 TRBV6-5 NA TGTGCCACCATTCCGGGACTGAACAATGAGCAGTTCTTC CATIPGLNNEQFF
TRBJ1-2 TRBD1 15 TRBV14 NA TGTGCCAGCAGCCAAGAACAGGGGGCGCGTGGAGGCTACACCTTC CASSQEQGARGGYTF
TRBJ1-1 NA 16 TRBV6-6 NA TGTGCCAGCAGTGGGGCGTGGGGCAAGATGAACACTGAAGCTTTCTTT CASSGAWGKMNTEAFF
TRBJ2-5 NA 15 TRBV24-1 NA TGTGCCACCAGTGCCGCGGGGGCGGTGGGAGAGACCCAGTACTTC CATSAAGAVGETQYF
TRBJ2-1 NA 15 TRBV9 once TGTGCCAGCAGCGTAGTAGGGGGTTTTATGGTTGAGCAGTTCTTC CASSVVGGFMVEQFF
TRBJ1-2 TRBD1 14 TRBV5-1 NA TGCGCCAGCAGCGTAGAACAGGGGGCAGATGGCTACACCTTC CASSVEQGADGYTF
TRBJ2-2 NA 13 TRBV30 NA TGTGCCTGGAGGAGGGGGGGCACCGGGGAGCTGTTTTTT CAWRRGGTGELFF
TRBJ1-2 TRBD1 16 TRBV6-4 NA TGTGCCAGCAGGCCGACAGGGGGCAGATCAATCTATGGCTACACCTTC CASRPTGGRSIYGYTF
TRBJ2-7 NA 14 TRBV19 NA TGCGCCAGTAAGGGGGGGCGGACGCCCTACGAGCAGTACTTC CASKGGRTPYEQYF
TRBJ2-1 NA 15 TRBV18 once TGTGCCAGCTCACCACCGGTGAAAGCTTACAATGAGCAGTTCTTC CASSPPVKAYNEQFF
TRBJ2-1 NA 16 TRBV7-2 NA TGTGCCAGCAGCACAACCAGACTAGGGCCCTACAATGAGCAGTTCTTC CASSTTRLGPYNEQFF
TRBJ2-7 TRBD2 15 TRBV18 few TGTGCCAGCTCATCACTCGCCGGGACTAGCAGCGAGCAGTACTTC CASSSLAGTSSEQYF
TRBJ1-5 NA 13 TRBV12-3/TRBV12-4 NA TGTGCCAGCAGTTCTAGGGGGACCCAGCCCCAGCATTTT CASSSRGTQPQHF
TRBJ2-7 TRBD2 18 TRBV6-1 once TGTGCCAGCAGTGGAGGGACTAGCGGGAGTGTCTCCCCCTACGAGCAGTACTTC CASSGGTSGSVSPYEQYF
TRBJ1-6 NA 15 TRBV19 NA TGTGCCAGTAAACCACAGGGAAAAATTGGTTCACCCCTCCACTTT CASKPQGKIGSPLHF
TRBJ2-5 NA 14 TRBV28 NA TGTGCCAGCAGTTTACCTGGGAGTACGGAGACCCAGTACTTC CASSLPGSTETQYF
TRBJ2-7 NA 14 TRBV19 NA TGTGCCAGCGCACAGGGATCGGTGGCCTACGAGCAGTACTTC CASAQGSVAYEQYF
TRBJ2-1 TRBD1 12 TRBV6-6 NA TGTGCCAGCCGACAGGGCCTAGGTGAGCAGTTCTTC CASRQGLGEQFF
TRBJ2-1 TRBD2 17 TRBV7-3 NA TGTGCCAGCAGCCCCGCCGTATTGGCGGGAGGGTTGAATGAGCAGTTCTTC CASSPAVLAGGLNEQFF
TRBJ2-3 NA 15 TRBV7-2 NA TGTGCCAGCAGTGGAACTAGCAGGAGCACAGATACGCAGTATTTT CASSGTSRSTDTQYF
TRBJ2-5 TRBD1 16 TRBV3-1/TRBV3-2 NA TGTGCCAGCAGCGGATGGGACAGGGGCACACAAGAGACCCAGTACTTC CASSGWDRGTQETQYF
TRBJ2-7 TRBD1 13 TRBV11-1 NA TGTGCCAGCAGCTTAGAGACAGGGAACGAGCAGTACTTC CASSLETGNEQYF
TRBJ2-6 NA 18 TRBV19 NA TGTGCCAGTAGTATAGACAGGGGACGGAGGTCTGGGGCCAACGTCCTGACTTTC CASSIDRGRRSGANVLTF
TRBJ2-3 TRBD2 15 TRBV9 NA TGTGCCAGCAGCGTAGGAGCGGGGGGGGCAGATACGCAGTATTTT CASSVGAGGADTQYF
TRBJ2-5 TRBD2 19 TRBV27 NA TGTGCCAGCAGTATGTTAGCGGGAGGGCGAGGTCTGACTCAAGAGACCCAGTACTTC CASSMLAGGRGLTQETQYF
TRBJ1-2 NA 13 TRBV12-3/TRBV12-4 once TGTGCCAGCAGTTTGAGGGTTCAGGCAGGCTACACCTTC CASSLRVQAGYTF
TRBJ1-4 TRBD1 12 TRBV28 NA TGTGCCAGCAACAGGGGGGTAGAAAAACTGTTTTTT CASNRGVEKLFF
TRBJ2-5 TRBD1 16 TRBV6-5 few TGTGCCAGCAGTTACTCGACAGGGGGCGTAGAAGAGACCCAGTACTTC CASSYSTGGVEETQYF
TRBJ1-2 NA 13 TRBV28 NA TGTGCCAGCCGGTCCGCGACTAACTATGGCTACACCTTC CASRSATNYGYTF
TRBJ1-2 NA 16 TRBV10-1 once TGCGCCAGCAGTGAGACTCCGAGGGCAGACGTCTATGGCTACACCTTC CASSETPRADVYGYTF